The next 31 T cell receptor beta chains were all read from a single sample in a study of cytomegalovirus exposure and HLA in healthy donors. The PCR contained 60 Vbeta and 13 Jbeta primers. TCRdb's copy holds only in-frame clones and misses some; the assay was immunoSEQ multiplex PCR. The sample records over 95,000 clones, 65% to 80% being singletons. The sample comprised PBMCs. The receptor set was obtained from a female donor in good health and CMV-seronegative.

The chain links TRBV9 to TRBJ1-2, with no clear D. CDR1 and CDR2 (germline): SGDLS, YYNGEE. Trimming pared 3 bases from V and 9 bases from J, leaving 6 bases between. The CDR3 sequence is 10 residues long. For the CDR3, the DNA is TGTGCCAGCAGCGGCGATAGCTACACCTTC. It codes for CASSGDSYTF.

The V call is TRBV6-6, the J call TRBJ1-5; 9 nucleotides agree with TRBD1. V lost 2 bases and J lost 6; bases outside the gene matches: 5. Germline CDR1 reads MNHNY; CDR2 reads SVGAGI (reference sequence). This CDR3 has 15 amino acids. The CDR3 DNA reads TGTGCCAGCAGTTACGCACAGGGGGCAGGTCAGCCCCAGCATTTT. It encodes CASSYAQGAGQPQHF.

This clone appeared a few times. The chain recombines TRBV6-5 with TRBJ1-5; a weak D match, TRBD1 (5 bases). Germline V gene sequence: CDR1 MNHEY, CDR2 SVGAGI. The CDR3 covers 13 residues. Trimming cost V 0 bases and J 11 bases, with 11 bases left between them. The CDR3 DNA sequence: TGTGCCAGCAGTTACTCGGGACTAGGATCCCAGCATTTT. Its translation is CASSYSGLGSQHF.

The table lists this clone with a count of one. The genes are TRBV11-2 and TRBJ1-1, with D perhaps matching TRBD1 (5 bases). The CDR3 loop spans 12 amino acids. Germline V gene data show CDR1 as SGHAT and CDR2 as FQNNGV. The V end lost 1 base, the J end lost 8 bases, and 8 bases lay between the germline ends. CDR3 DNA sequence: TGTGCCAGCAGCTTAGCTCGGACAGAAGCTTTCTTT. This encodes CASSLARTEAFF.

This rearrangement joins TRBV7-8 to TRBJ2-1; 7 nucleotides line up with TRBD1. The trim removed 3 bases at V and 11 bases at J, leaving 7 bases unmatched. CDR1 and CDR2 from the germline V gene are SGHVS and FQNEAQ. The CDR3 totals 13 residues. As DNA, the CDR3 is TGTGCCAGCAGCTTTACAGAGGACAGGCAGCAGTTCTTC. This translates into CASSFTEDRQQFF.

The rearrangement uses TRBV7-9 and TRBJ1-4; weak D call: TRBD1 (6 bases). Looked up from germline, CDR1 is SEHNR and CDR2 is FQNEAQ (reference sequence). V dropped 4 bases and J dropped 5 bases, with 17 bases sitting between them. The CDR3 spans 16 residues. The CDR3 reads CASSSQGGASNEKLFF. The CDR3, as DNA: TGTGCCAGCAGCTCCCAAGGGGGGGCCTCCAATGAAAAACTGTTTTTT.

The J gene is TRBJ1-5, the V gene TRBV30, with a tentative D call TRBD1 (5 bases). Germline-derived CDR1 and CDR2 are GTSNPN and SVGIG (reference sequence). The length of the CDR3 is 13 residues. V lost 0 bases, J lost 3 bases, and 6 bases lay in between. The chain's CDR3 is CAWSVGLNQPQHF. CDR3 nucleotide sequence: TGTGCCTGGAGTGTGGGGCTCAATCAGCCCCAGCATTTT.

This clone occurred once. The chain combines TRBV29-1 with TRBJ2-1; D possibly corresponds to TRBD1 (5 bases). Per germline, CDR1 SQVTM and CDR2 ANQGSEA. Between the trimmed V and J ends, which lost 6 bases and 9 bases, there was a span of 12 bases. The CDR3 runs to 11 residues. CDR3 region: CSVKGAFEQFF. In nucleotides, the CDR3 is TGCAGCGTAAAAGGGGCGTTTGAGCAGTTCTTC.

V is TRBV29-1 and J is TRBJ2-2; 10 positions match TRBD2. The CDR3 length is 16 residues. J gave up 6 bases and V 3 bases, and 10 bases lay outside the gene matches. Germline loops: CDR1 SQVTM, CDR2 ANQGSEA. Here the CDR3 reads CSVEKASGGTPGELFF. The CDR3 region has the DNA TGCAGCGTTGAGAAGGCTAGCGGGGGCACCCCCGGGGAGCTGTTTTTT.

The J gene is TRBJ2-3, the V gene TRBV19; D not resolved. The CDR3 is 12 amino acids. V shed 5 bases and J shed 5 bases, with 8 bases lying between them. From germline, CDR1 is LNHDA and CDR2 SQIVND (reference sequence). This CDR3 is CASSLSLDTQYF. The CDR3 bases are TGTGCCAGTAGTCTATCACTAGATACGCAGTATTTT.

Turning to this clone: The junction differs from germline at one of its ends, possibly a read error. The rearrangement links TRBV6-5 to TRBJ1-1; D possibly corresponds to TRBD1 (6 bases). Germline CDR1 and CDR2: MNHEY and SVGAGI. This CDR3 is built from 14 residues. The chain's CDR3 is CASRRTAWNAEAFF. CDR3 sequence (DNA): TGTGCCAGCAGGAGGACAGCCTGGAACGCTGAAGCTTTCTTT.

The V call is TRBV2, the J call TRBJ2-3; tentatively, D is TRBD2 (5 bases). From germline, CDR1 is SNHLY and CDR2 FYNNEI. CDR3 length: 15 amino acids. Trimming took off 2 bases at V and 0 bases at J, with 9 bases between the two ends. As DNA, the CDR3 is TGTGCCAGCAGTGAACGGGGAGTTAGCACAGATACGCAGTATTTT. The encoded protein is CASSERGVSTDTQYF. Variable domain in full (rest from reference TRBV2 and TRBJ2-3): EPEVTQTPSHQVTQMGQEVILRCVPISNHLYFYWYRQILGQKVEFLVSFYNNEISEKSEIFDDQFSVERPDGSNFTLKIRSTKLEDSAMYFCASSERGVSTDTQYFGPGTRLTVL.

The CDR3, as DNA: TGTGCCAGCAGCCAGGTTAGCGGAATGTGGTACGAGCAGTACTTC. Amino acids: CASSQVSGMWYEQYF. This chain links TRBV14 with TRBJ2-7; maybe TRBD2 (6 bases). The germline V gene has CDR1 SGHDN and CDR2 FVKESK. The CDR3 is 15 amino acids. Trimming stripped 3 bases from V and 4 bases from J, with 16 bases between.

The rearrangement joins TRBV19 to TRBJ1-5; 10 bases fit TRBD1. CDR3 length: 14 residues. J lost 3 bases, V lost 9 bases, and 5 bases had no gene match. The germline CDR1 and CDR2 sequences are LNHDA and SQIVND (reference sequence). CDR3 protein: CASRDRGYNQPQHF. DNA for the CDR3: TGTGCCAGCCGGGACAGGGGATACAATCAGCCCCAGCATTTT.

This CDR3 is CASSFGDTQYF. CDR3 nucleotide sequence: TGTGCCAGCAGCTTCGGAGATACGCAGTATTTT. The rearrangement links TRBV11-2 to TRBJ2-3; D is undetermined. Germline CDR1 SGHAT, CDR2 FQNNGV. Trimming stripped 3 bases from V and 5 bases from J, with 3 bases between. CDR3 length: 11 amino acids.

The chain is built from TRBV7-2 and TRBJ1-3; 8 bases match TRBD1. The V and J ends lost 2 bases and 4 bases, in that order; junction bases with no gene match: 7. The CDR3 spans 16 residues. Looked up from germline, CDR1 is SGHTA and CDR2 is FQGNSA. The CDR3 protein is CASSLSAGGNGNTIYF. The CDR3 nucleotides are TGTGCCAGCAGCTTAAGCGCAGGGGGCAACGGAAACACCATATATTTT.

The V gene is TRBV7-9, the J gene TRBJ2-3; D call uncertain. The CDR3 sequence is 14 residues long. Trimming shortened V by 2 bases and J by 3 bases, and 9 bases separated the two germline ends. Germline CDR1 reads SEHNR; CDR2 reads FQNEAQ (reference sequence). DNA of the CDR3: TGTGCCAGCAGCTTAATTGGAGCAACAGATACGCAGTATTTT. Residues: CASSLIGATDTQYF.

V is TRBV5-1 and J is TRBJ2-5, with 8 bases that match TRBD1. Unmatched junction bases numbered 3, after V lost 4 bases and J lost 1 base. Germline-derived CDR1 and CDR2 are SGHRS and YFSETQ. The CDR3 runs 14 residues. The CDR3 DNA follows: TGCGCCAGCAGCGAGGACAGGGTCCAAGAGACCCAGTACTTC. This encodes CASSEDRVQETQYF. Combining the CDR3 with reference TRBV5-1 and TRBJ2-5 gives the whole variable domain KAGVTQTPRYLIKTRGQQVTLSCSPISGHRSVSWYQQTPGQGLQFLFEYFSETQRNKGNFPGRFSGRQFSNSRSEMNVSTLELGDSALYLCASSEDRVQETQYFGPGTRLLVL.

The rearrangement links TRBV10-1 to TRBJ1-5; D is unresolved. The ends were cut back, 8 bases at V and 0 bases at J, with 5 bases in the middle. Germline lookup yields CDR1 WNHNN and CDR2 SYGVQD (reference sequence). The CDR3 sequence is 12 residues long. The CDR3 DNA reads as TGCGCCAGCCCGGGTAGCAATCAGCCCCAGCATTTT. Translation: CASPGSNQPQHF.

This chain links TRBV5-6 with TRBJ2-7, with TRBD2 matching over 15 bases. There are 16 residues in the CDR3. Germline V CDR1 and CDR2: SGHDT, YYEEEE. V dropped 5 bases and J dropped 1; count of bases not matched to a gene: 4. CDR3 sequence reads: CASRTGLAGGSYEQYF. CDR3 nucleotide sequence: TGTGCCAGCAGAACGGGACTAGCGGGGGGTTCCTACGAGCAGTACTTC.

The genes are TRBV5-4 and TRBJ2-4, with 10 nucleotides matching TRBD2. Germline V CDR1 and CDR2: SGHNT, YYREEE (reference sequence). CDR3 size: 16 residues. V lost 4 bases and J lost 2; bases outside the gene matches: 6. The CDR3 DNA reads as TGTGCCAGCAGCCTAAGCGGGGGGGTGTCCAAAAACATTCAGTACTTC. This codes for CASSLSGGVSKNIQYF.

This sequence joins TRBV5-4 and TRBJ2-5; 9 bases line up with TRBD2. Trimming at V came to 3 bases and at J to 5 bases, leaving 8 bases not matched to a gene. The CDR3 is 15 residues long. Germline-derived CDR1 and CDR2 are SGHNT and YYREEE (reference sequence). The DNA of the CDR3 is TGTGCCAGCAGCTCGGGTAGCGGGGGCGGGGAGACCCAGTACTTC. This translates into CASSSGSGGGETQYF.

The genes are TRBV9 and TRBJ2-1; 11 bases fit TRBD1. This CDR3 region has 16 residues. J gave up 3 bases and V 0 bases, and 2 bases lay outside the gene matches. CDR1 and CDR2 from the germline V gene are SGDLS and YYNGEE. The CDR3: CASSVGGQGGYNEQFF. The DNA of the CDR3 is TGTGCCAGCAGCGTAGGGGGACAGGGGGGCTACAATGAGCAGTTCTTC.

The rearrangement uses TRBV5-1 and TRBJ1-2; unclear D gene. Trimming removed 4 bases from V and 3 bases from J, with 13 bases in between. The germline V gene encodes CDR1 SGHRS and CDR2 YFSETQ. The CDR3 contains 14 residues. The CDR3 bases are TGCGCCAGCAGCGCTGTCGCCGTAGACTATGGCTACACCTTC. Translation gives CASSAVAVDYGYTF.

This clone appeared once. The V call is TRBV28, the J call TRBJ2-6, with D perhaps TRBD1 (5 bases). The length of the CDR3 is 19 residues. Germline loops: CDR1 MDHEN, CDR2 SYDVKM. With 4 bases removed from V and 0 bases from J, the gap between germline ends came to 19 bases. CDR3 DNA: TGTGCCAGCAGTTATACCGCAGGGCAACCCCTCTCTGGGGCCAACGTCCTGACTTTC. Translating it yields CASSYTAGQPLSGANVLTF. Full variable domain (remainder filled in from reference TRBV28 and TRBJ2-6): DVKVTQSSRYLVKRTGEKVFLECVQDMDHENMFWYRQDPGLGLRLIYFSYDVKMKEKGDIPEGYSVSREKKERFSLILESASTNQTSMYLCASSYTAGQPLSGANVLTFGAGSRLTVL.

The CDR3 region has the DNA TGTGCCAGCCGGGACTCCAGCTCCTACAATGAGCAGTTCTTC. This gives the protein CASRDSSSYNEQFF. The chain is built from TRBV6-5 and TRBJ2-1; weak D call: TRBD2 (6 bases). This CDR3 spans 14 amino acids. With 8 bases removed from V and 0 bases from J, the gap between germline ends came to 11 bases. CDR1 is MNHEY, CDR2 SVGAGI, per germline.

This clone has just a few counts. The V gene is TRBV30, the J gene TRBJ2-7; D unclear. Per the germline V gene, CDR1 is GTSNPN and CDR2 is SVGIG (reference sequence). Trimming cost V 3 bases and J 6 bases, with 18 bases left between them. The CDR3 spans 14 residues. The CDR3 sequence is CAWRAAARVREQYF. The DNA of the CDR3 is TGTGCCTGGAGGGCCGCGGCCCGCGTCCGCGAGCAGTACTTC.

This clone was seen once. CDR3 amino acids: CASSPPQGAGGNTIYF. The CDR3 DNA is TGTGCCAGCAGCCCGCCACAGGGGGCTGGAGGAAACACCATATATTTT. The chain joins TRBV11-2 to TRBJ1-3, with 9 nucleotides matching TRBD1. This CDR3 region has 16 residues. Germline CDR1 is SGHAT and CDR2 is FQNNGV. Unmatched junction bases numbered 9, after V lost 5 bases and J lost 4 bases.

This chain links TRBV5-4 with TRBJ1-2; no definite D call. In germline, CDR1 is SGHNT, CDR2 YYREEE (reference sequence). The CDR3 spans 14 residues. V was cut by 3 bases and J by 4 bases, with 13 bases left in between. DNA for the CDR3: TGTGCCAGCAGCTCTGCGACACCTGTCTATGGCTACACCTTC. This gives the protein CASSSATPVYGYTF.

The rearrangement links TRBV10-1 to TRBJ1-6; 9 bases match TRBD1. The CDR3 has 15 residues. The germline V gene has CDR1 WNHNN and CDR2 SYGVQD (reference sequence). After removal of 6 bases from V and 7 bases from J, the junction contained 7 bases not matched to a gene. The CDR3 reads CASSLGQGNNSPLHF. DNA for the CDR3: TGCGCCAGCAGCCTGGGACAGGGAAACAATTCACCCCTCCACTTT.

The CDR3, as DNA: TGCGCCAGCAGTCAGAACCGGGACAGAGGGGGATATAGCAATCAGCCCCAGCATTTT. This codes for CASSQNRDRGGYSNQPQHF. The chain has TRBV23-1 and TRBJ1-5; 7 positions match TRBD1. TRBV23-1 is given ORF status, its function remaining uncertain. Trimming cost V 3 bases and J 0 bases; bases outside gene matches: 14. The CDR3 consists of 19 residues.